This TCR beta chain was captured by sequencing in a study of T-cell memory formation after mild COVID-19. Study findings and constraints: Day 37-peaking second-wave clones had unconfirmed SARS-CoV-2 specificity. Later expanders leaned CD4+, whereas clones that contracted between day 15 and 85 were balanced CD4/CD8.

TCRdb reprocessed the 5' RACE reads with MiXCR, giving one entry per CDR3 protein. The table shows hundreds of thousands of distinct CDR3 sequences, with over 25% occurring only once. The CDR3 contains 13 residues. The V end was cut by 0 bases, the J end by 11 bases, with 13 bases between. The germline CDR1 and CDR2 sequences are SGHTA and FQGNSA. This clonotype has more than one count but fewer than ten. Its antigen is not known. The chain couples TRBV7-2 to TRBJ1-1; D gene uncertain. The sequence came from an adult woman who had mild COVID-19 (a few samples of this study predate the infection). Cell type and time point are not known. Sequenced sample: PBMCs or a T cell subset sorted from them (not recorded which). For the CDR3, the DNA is TGTGCCAGCAGCTTAGCAGAGGAGTCTCGGGCTTTCTTT. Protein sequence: CASSLAEESRAFF. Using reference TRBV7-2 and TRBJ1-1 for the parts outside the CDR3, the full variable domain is GAGVSQSPSNKVTEKGKDVELRCDPISGHTALYWYRQSLGQGLEFLIYFQGNSAPDKSGLPSDRFSAERTGGSVSTLTIQRTQQEDSAVYLCASSLAEESRAFFGQGTRLTVV.